The entry below gives a single TCR beta chain sequence along with its context. This entry is derived from a study of blood T cell repertoires in COVID-19. In the study overall: T cells, B-cell-depleted T cells, or PBMCs supplied cDNA or gDNA.

In germline, CDR1 is KGHSH, CDR2 LQKENI. CDR3 size: 15 residues. Losses at the gene ends were 5 bases for V and 1 base for J; bases not matched to a gene: 4. Original data processing: Amplification with reference gene primers provided the estimates of nucleated cell counts. TCRdb's table, derived via immunoSEQ multiplex PCR, lists solely in-frame clones and lacks some. The D gene and trimming were derived from the DNA, and the V and J assignments and clone size from that table. The sample carries 50,000 to 60,000 clones, around 86% recorded once. The rearrangement joins TRBV18 to TRBJ1-3; 8 nucleotides align to TRBD1. Sample: peripheral blood. The source of this sequence is a man in his 70s with active COVID-19. The CDR3 region is CASSRQGQSGNTIYF. In nucleotides, the CDR3 is TGTGCCAGCTCAAGACAGGGGCAGTCTGGAAACACCATATATTTT.